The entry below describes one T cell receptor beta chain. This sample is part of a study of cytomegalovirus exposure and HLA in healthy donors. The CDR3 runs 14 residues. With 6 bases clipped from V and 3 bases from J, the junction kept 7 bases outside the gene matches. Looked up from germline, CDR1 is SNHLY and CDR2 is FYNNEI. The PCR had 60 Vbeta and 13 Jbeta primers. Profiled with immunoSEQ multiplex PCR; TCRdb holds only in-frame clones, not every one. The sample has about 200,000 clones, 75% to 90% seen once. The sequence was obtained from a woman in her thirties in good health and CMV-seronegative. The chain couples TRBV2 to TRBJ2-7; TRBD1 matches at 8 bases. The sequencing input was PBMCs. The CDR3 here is CASRNQGALYEQYF. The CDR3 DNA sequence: TGTGCCAGCAGGAATCAGGGGGCCCTCTACGAGCAGTACTTC.